This TCR beta chain was obtained from a study of multiple sclerosis patients with progressive multifocal leukoencephalopathy. Libraries were prepared by immunoSEQ multiplex PCR; TCRdb keeps only in-frame clonotypes and omits some of them. The sample contains 31,000 or so clones, 70% to 90% of which appear only once. Time point in this sample: before natalizumab initiation. This CDR3 contains 15 residues. The receptor was derived from a human donor with multiple sclerosis. The chain joins TRBV21-1 to TRBJ1-5. TRBV21-1 is flagged as a pseudogene. Sequenced: PBMCs. The CDR3 DNA reads TGTGCCAGCAGCAAAGACCGGGACGGCAATCAGCCCCAGCATTTT. It yields the protein CASSKDRDGNQPQHF.